The entry that follows covers one TCR beta chain sequence. The protocol was immunoSEQ multiplex PCR, while the TCRdb copy is restricted to in-frame clones and leaves out a portion. The sample holds hundreds of thousands of clones; 86% are singletons and the top ten take almost 1.5%. The CDR3 length is 15 residues. Trimming took off 6 bases at V and 12 bases at J, with 26 bases between the two ends. CDR1 is MNHEY and CDR2 is SMNVEV in the germline V gene (reference sequence). These data come from a study of blood T cell repertoires in COVID-19. Study-level background: Sources were T cells, B-cell-depleted T cells, or PBMCs; the material itself was cDNA or gDNA.

The chain uses TRBV27 and TRBJ1-1; tentative D call: TRBD1 (6 bases). The sequencing input was peripheral blood. This TCR came from a woman in her twenties or thirties with active or convalescent COVID-19. The CDR3 is CASSLRGGHPTFSFF. The CDR3 region has the DNA TGTGCCAGCAGCCTTCGAGGGGGACATCCTACCTTTTCTTTCTTT.